Following are 31 T cell receptor beta chains from one sample sequenced in a study of T cells in Graves' hyperthyroidism and ophthalmopathy. RNA transcripts served as the template for amplifying TCR beta CDR3 regions. Primed by the HTBI set, a first-round RT-PCR was run on the TCR CDR3. TCRdb recomputed calls from the multiplex PCR reads with MiXCR, one row per CDR3 protein. The sample includes more than 300,000 distinct CDR3 sequences, approximately 18% of them seen just once. Sequenced input: blood. All receptors come from a woman in her twenties or thirties with Graves' hyperthyroidism that later progressed to Graves' ophthalmopathy.

This clonotype came up many times. This chain joins TRBV7-9 and TRBJ2-1; D not resolved. The germline V and J ends were trimmed by 5 bases and 0 bases, with 14 bases remaining between them. Germline V gene lookup returns CDR1 SEHNR and CDR2 FQNEAQ (reference sequence). This CDR3 comprises 16 residues. The CDR3 spells CASSPPGAYSYNEQFF. As DNA, the CDR3 is TGTGCCAGCAGCCCCCCAGGAGCGTACTCCTACAATGAGCAGTTCTTC.

This clonotype was found many times. The chain uses TRBV9 and TRBJ2-7; 10 bases agree with TRBD2. Germline-derived CDR1 and CDR2 are SGDLS and YYNGEE. The CDR3 totals 16 residues. The junction had 13 bases not matched to a gene; V was cut back by 7 bases and J by 3 bases. The CDR3 region has the DNA TGTGCCAGCGGCAGGGATAGACTAGCGGGCGTCTACGAGCAGTACTTC. It is translated as CASGRDRLAGVYEQYF.

The table lists this clonotype with many counts. The chain uses TRBV3-1 and TRBJ2-1, with TRBD2 matching 11 bases. The ends lost 3 bases at V and 8 bases at J; junction bases unmatched: 12. The CDR3 has 17 amino acids. From germline, CDR1 is LGHDT and CDR2 YNNKEL (reference sequence). CDR3 protein: CASSQTTPLSGRDEQFF. CDR3 bases: TGTGCCAGCAGCCAGACTACCCCGCTTAGCGGGAGGGATGAGCAGTTCTTC.

This clonotype turned up a few times. The chain recombines TRBV20-1 with TRBJ2-7; 11 nucleotides agree with TRBD1. Germline values: CDR1 DFQATT, CDR2 SNEGSKA (reference sequence). The junction had 9 bases not matched to a gene; V was cut back by 4 bases and J by 4 bases. This CDR3 is 15 amino acids long. The CDR3 loop is CSAIDGGQGGYEQYF. The DNA for the CDR3 is TGCAGTGCTATTGACGGGGGACAGGGGGGTTACGAGCAGTACTTC.

The gene calls are TRBV7-8 and TRBJ1-5, with 11 bases identical to TRBD1. Germline V gene sequence: CDR1 SGHVS, CDR2 FQNEAQ. The V and J ends lost 1 base and 5 bases, in that order; junction bases with no gene match: 1. This CDR3 region has 15 residues. In nucleotides, the CDR3 is TGTGCCAGCAGCTTAGGGACAGGGGGCCATCAGCCCCAGCATTTT. This gives the protein CASSLGTGGHQPQHF.

This clonotype was seen a few times. V and J are TRBV25-1 and TRBJ1-5; D call uncertain. V was cut by 4 bases and J by 6 bases, with 10 bases left in between. This CDR3 is 13 amino acids long. Germline CDR1 MGHDK, CDR2 SYGVNS. Written as DNA, the CDR3 is TGTGCCAGCAGTGTCACATCCGGTCAGCCCCAGCATTTT. It yields the protein CASSVTSGQPQHF.

Only a few counts were recorded for this clonotype. Compared with germline, one end of the junction differs, possibly owing to a read error. The rearrangement joins TRBV12-3 or TRBV12-4 to TRBJ2-1; D not resolved. The CDR3 runs to 11 residues. This CDR3 reads CTSSFGHEQFF. The CDR3 DNA is TGTACCAGCAGTTTCGGGCATGAGCAGTTCTTC.

The chain employs TRBV12-3 or TRBV12-4 and TRBJ1-5; no definite D call. V shed 2 bases and J shed 5 bases, with 13 bases lying between them. The CDR3 contains 15 residues. The CDR3 DNA reads TGTGCCAGCAGTTTATTAGTGCGTGGCGATCAGCCCCAGCATTTT. Translated: CASSLLVRGDQPQHF.

This clonotype was counted at least ten times. The J gene is TRBJ1-1, the V gene TRBV10-2; D is unclear. CDR1 WSHSY and CDR2 SAAADI come from the germline V gene. V lost 9 bases and J lost 3, with 14 bases in between. This CDR3 is 13 amino acids long. In DNA, the CDR3 is TGCGCCAGTGGAGGGTTCTCGGACACTGAAGCTTTCTTT. Protein: CASGGFSDTEAFF.

This clonotype was detected ten times or more. This chain joins TRBV12-3 or TRBV12-4 and TRBJ2-7; 8 nucleotides agree with TRBD2. V shed 1 base and J 7 bases; nucleotides not matched to a gene: 0. This CDR3 spans 12 amino acids. The chain's CDR3 is CASSLGGREQYF. The CDR3, as DNA: TGTGCCAGCAGTTTAGGCGGGAGGGAGCAGTACTTC.

This clonotype has a count of ten or more. The rearrangement joins TRBV28 to TRBJ2-1; 7 positions agree with TRBD1. Trimming cost V 4 bases and J 3 bases; bases outside gene matches: 6. The CDR3 runs 15 residues. From germline, CDR1 is MDHEN and CDR2 SYDVKM. CDR3 nucleotides: TGTGCCAGCAGTTCTCCGTGGACAGGCTACAATGAGCAGTTCTTC. Translating it yields CASSSPWTGYNEQFF.

J is TRBJ1-2 and V is TRBV28; 9 positions match TRBD1. The CDR3 length is 14 residues. The V gene's germline CDR1 is MDHEN and CDR2 SYDVKM. The trim removed 5 bases at V and 4 bases at J, leaving 5 bases unmatched. In DNA, the CDR3 is TGTGCCAGCAGTAAGGGACAGGGTGGCTATGGCTACACCTTC. It translates to CASSKGQGGYGYTF.

The rearrangement joins TRBV11-2 to TRBJ1-1, with no clear D. The CDR3 consists of 13 residues. Trimming stripped 0 bases from V and 5 bases from J, with 7 bases between. Looked up from germline, CDR1 is SGHAT and CDR2 is FQNNGV. The CDR3 sequence: CASSLDSATEAFF. CDR3 in DNA: TGTGCCAGCAGCTTAGATTCCGCAACTGAAGCTTTCTTT.

The gene calls are TRBV10-3 and TRBJ2-5, with TRBD2 matching 7 bases. The V gene's germline CDR1 is ENHRY and CDR2 SYGVKD. The CDR3 runs to 12 residues. V trimming: 10 bases; J trimming: 1 base; junction bases outside the gene matches: 3. DNA for the CDR3: TGTGCCAGCGCTAGCGGCCAAGAGACCCAGTACTTC. This gives the protein CASASGQETQYF.

This clonotype was found many times. V usage is TRBV3-1 and J usage is TRBJ1-1; D unresolved. V lost 2 bases to trimming and J lost 4 bases, with 5 bases between them. This CDR3 contains 12 residues. From germline, CDR1 is LGHDT and CDR2 YNNKEL (reference sequence). CDR3 in DNA: TGTGCCAGCAGCCAATCTGCCACTGAAGCTTTCTTT. This sequence encodes CASSQSATEAFF. Together with reference TRBV3-1 and TRBJ1-1, the CDR3 gives the full variable domain: DTAVSQTPKYLVTQMGNDKSIKCEQNLGHDTMYWYKQDSKKFLKIMFSYNNKELIINETVPNRFSPKSPDKAHLNLHINSLELGDSAVYFCASSQSATEAFFGQGTRLTVV.

In this sample, this clonotype turned up many times. V is TRBV20-1 and J is TRBJ2-1; 9 positions agree with TRBD2. The V segment lost 5 bases and the J segment 2 bases; nucleotides outside the gene matches: 7. Germline V gene data show CDR1 as DFQATT and CDR2 as SNEGSKA (reference sequence). The CDR3 has 15 residues. The DNA of the CDR3 is TGCAGTGCTGGGGGGAGCGGGGGGACCTACAATGAGCAGTTCTTC. This sequence encodes CSAGGSGGTYNEQFF.

This clonotype was seen only a few times. The chain recombines TRBV4-2 with TRBJ2-7; 8 bases map to TRBD2. The CDR3 runs 15 residues. Germline V gives CDR1 LGHNA, CDR2 YNFKEQ. V gave up 1 base and J gave up 0 bases; unmatched junction bases: 2. The CDR3 DNA sequence: TGTGCCAGCAGCCAAGCGGGAGGGTACTCCTACGAGCAGTACTTC. Its translation is CASSQAGGYSYEQYF.

This clonotype was counted ten times or more. The chain has TRBV27 and TRBJ2-7; the match to TRBD2 covers 9 bases. Germline-derived CDR1 and CDR2 are MNHEY and SMNVEV (reference sequence). The length of the CDR3 is 15 residues. The trim removed 4 bases at V and 4 bases at J, leaving 8 bases unmatched. The DNA of the CDR3 is TGTGCCAGCAGTTCCTTAGCGGGAGAGGAATACGAGCAGTACTTC. Protein product: CASSSLAGEEYEQYF.

At least ten counts were recorded for this clonotype. The chain carries TRBV18 and TRBJ2-7; TRBD2 matches 11 bases. There are 17 residues in the CDR3. Germline loops: CDR1 KGHSH, CDR2 LQKENI. V trimming: 3 bases; J trimming: 3 bases; junction bases outside the gene matches: 10. The CDR3 here is CASSPPPGTSGYYEQYF. The CDR3 DNA is TGTGCCAGCTCACCCCCCCCTGGGACTAGCGGATACTACGAGCAGTACTTC. The whole variable domain, filled in from reference TRBV18 and TRBJ2-7, reads NAGVMQNPRHLVRRRGQEARLRCSPMKGHSHVYWYRQLPEEGLKFMVYLQKENIIDESGMPKERFSAEFPKEGPSILRIQQVVRGDSAAYFCASSPPPGTSGYYEQYFGPGTRLTVT.

This clonotype occurred a few times. V is TRBV28 and J is TRBJ1-6; D is perhaps TRBD1 (5 bases). The CDR3 sequence is 16 residues long. Germline CDR1 MDHEN, CDR2 SYDVKM. Trimming took off 6 bases at V and 7 bases at J, with 19 bases between the two ends. The CDR3 bases are TGTGCCAGCAGGCGCCAGGGTTGGTACGCAAATTCACCCCTCCACTTT. As protein: CASRRQGWYANSPLHF.

As for this clonotype: A much larger clone differs by one base, so this may be a read error. The gene calls are TRBV10-3 and TRBJ2-1, with D unclear. Per the germline V gene, CDR1 is ENHRY and CDR2 is SYGVKD. The CDR3 sequence is 12 residues long. Trimming left V 0 bases short and J 10 bases short, with 7 bases between. The CDR3 nucleotides read TGTGCCATCAGTGAGTCGTGGTCCGAGCAGTTCTTC. Its translation: CAISESWSEQFF.

Ten or more counts support this clonotype. The chain has TRBV11-2 and TRBJ1-2; D is uncertain. Germline loops: CDR1 SGHAT, CDR2 FQNNGV. The V end was cut by 3 bases, the J end by 0 bases, with 11 bases between. The CDR3 covers 15 residues. The CDR3 spells CASSFQVEANYGYTF. In nucleotides, the CDR3 is TGTGCCAGCAGCTTTCAGGTTGAAGCTAACTATGGCTACACCTTC.

At least ten counts were recorded for this clonotype. The chain employs TRBV2 and TRBJ1-1, with D possibly TRBD1 on 6 matching bases. The CDR3 extends over 15 amino acids. V dropped 6 bases and J dropped 4 bases, with 18 bases sitting between them. CDR1 is SNHLY, CDR2 FYNNEI, per germline. This CDR3 is CASSTTQGGATEAFF. CDR3 bases: TGTGCCAGCAGCACCACACAGGGTGGTGCCACTGAAGCTTTCTTT.

This clonotype was observed a few times. V usage is TRBV9 and J usage is TRBJ2-1; TRBD2 aligns across 10 bases. CDR1 is SGDLS, CDR2 YYNGEE, per germline. The trim removed 4 bases at V and 7 bases at J, leaving 14 bases unmatched. The CDR3 is 17 amino acids. The CDR3 loop is CASSPKGGASGGNEQFF. Written as DNA, the CDR3 is TGTGCCAGCAGCCCCAAGGGTGGGGCTAGCGGGGGTAATGAGCAGTTCTTC. Full variable domain (remainder filled in from reference TRBV9 and TRBJ2-1): DSGVTQTPKHLITATGQRVTLRCSPRSGDLSVYWYQQSLDQGLQFLIQYYNGEERAKGNILERFSAQQFPDLHSELNLSSLELGDSALYFCASSPKGGASGGNEQFFGPGTRLTVL.

J is TRBJ1-1 and V is TRBV12-3 or TRBV12-4, with a weak D call TRBD1 (5 bases). V lost 2 bases and J lost 1, with 11 bases in between. The CDR3 sequence is 15 residues long. The CDR3 nucleotides are TGTGCCAGCAGTTTAACCCCCGGGACGAACACTGAAGCTTTCTTT. Protein: CASSLTPGTNTEAFF.

This clonotype was counted a few times. This chain joins TRBV4-2 and TRBJ2-1; D unclear. Germline V gives CDR1 LGHNA, CDR2 YNFKEQ. CDR3 length: 14 residues. Between the trimmed V and J ends, which lost 3 bases and 8 bases, there was a span of 14 bases. The chain's CDR3 is CASSQRNLVHEQFF. In DNA form, the CDR3 reads TGTGCCAGCAGCCAGAGAAATTTAGTTCATGAGCAGTTCTTC.

This clonotype has only a few counts. V is TRBV20-1 and J is TRBJ2-1; D is unclear. The V and J ends lost 4 bases and 2 bases respectively, with 15 bases between them. The CDR3 covers 15 residues. In germline, CDR1 is DFQATT, CDR2 SNEGSKA (reference sequence). CDR3 sequence reads: CSATTPALTYNEQFF. For the CDR3, the DNA is TGCAGTGCTACTACCCCAGCGCTAACCTACAATGAGCAGTTCTTC.

This clonotype was recorded many times. The chain combines TRBV5-1 with TRBJ2-1; D perhaps matches TRBD2 (7 bases). From germline, CDR1 is SGHRS and CDR2 YFSETQ. This CDR3 is built from 15 residues. The germline V and J ends were trimmed by 6 bases and 8 bases, with 21 bases remaining between them. The CDR3 here is CASIKGGTLLDEQFF. The DNA of the CDR3 is TGCGCCAGCATCAAGGGGGGGACCCTTCTCGATGAGCAGTTCTTC.

This clonotype came up a few times. J is TRBJ2-1 and V is TRBV11-1; tentative D call: TRBD1 (5 bases). With 1 base removed from V and 3 bases from J, the gap between germline ends came to 10 bases. Germline V gene data show CDR1 as SGHAT and CDR2 as FQDESV (reference sequence). The CDR3 is made up of 15 amino acids. The CDR3 reads CASSLDIGDYNEQFF. The CDR3 coding sequence is TGTGCCAGCAGCTTAGACATAGGGGACTACAATGAGCAGTTCTTC.

There are many counts of this clonotype. The V gene is TRBV7-9, the J gene TRBJ2-3; 9 bases map to TRBD1. The CDR3 runs 16 residues. V lost 4 bases and J lost 3; bases outside the gene matches: 8. The germline V gene has CDR1 SEHNR and CDR2 FQNEAQ (reference sequence). DNA for the CDR3: TGTGCCAGCAGCTCCACTCCGGGACAGGGAACAGATACGCAGTATTTT. Its protein is CASSSTPGQGTDTQYF.

The CDR3 region is CASSETAVEETQYF. CDR3 nucleotide sequence: TGTGCCAGCAGCGAGACCGCTGTAGAAGAGACCCAGTACTTC. V is TRBV2 and J is TRBJ2-5; no clear D gene. With 6 bases removed from V and 3 bases from J, the gap between germline ends came to 14 bases. Germline V gene data show CDR1 as SNHLY and CDR2 as FYNNEI. The CDR3 consists of 14 residues.